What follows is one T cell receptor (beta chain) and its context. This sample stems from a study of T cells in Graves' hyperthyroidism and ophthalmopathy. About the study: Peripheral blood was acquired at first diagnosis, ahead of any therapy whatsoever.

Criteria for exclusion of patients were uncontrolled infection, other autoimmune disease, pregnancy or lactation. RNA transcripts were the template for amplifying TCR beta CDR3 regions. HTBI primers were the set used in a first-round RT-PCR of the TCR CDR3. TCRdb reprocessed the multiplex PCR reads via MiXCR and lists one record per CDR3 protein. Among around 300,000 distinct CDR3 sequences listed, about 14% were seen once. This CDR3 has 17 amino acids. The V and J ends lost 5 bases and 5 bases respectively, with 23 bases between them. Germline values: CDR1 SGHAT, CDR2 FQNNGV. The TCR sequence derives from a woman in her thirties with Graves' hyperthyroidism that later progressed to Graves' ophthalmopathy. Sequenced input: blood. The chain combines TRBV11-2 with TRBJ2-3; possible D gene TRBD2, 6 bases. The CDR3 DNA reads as TGTGCCAGCAGCCTCCGGAGGGGTGGGGGGAGTGGAGATACGCAGTATTTT. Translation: CASSLRRGGGSGDTQYF. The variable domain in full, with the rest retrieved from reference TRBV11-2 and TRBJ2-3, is EAGVAQSPRYKIIEKRQSVAFWCNPISGHATLYWYQQILGQGPKLLIQFQNNGVVDDSQLPKDRFSAERLKGVDSTLKIQPAKLEDSAVYLCASSLRRGGGSGDTQYFGPGTRLTVL.